This TCR beta chain comes out of a study of shared clonotypes between healthy human individuals. Whole-study context: The plates for each donor numbered three CD4 naive, three CD4 memory, two CD8 naive and one CD8 memory.

This table comes from immunoSEQ multiplex PCR, and its TCRdb copy is limited to in-frame clones, with some not included. In the table there are about 230,000 clones, 65% to 70% of which are singletons. General observations from the study: Relative to memory subsets, naive subsets generally showed larger estimated richness. Generation of non-shared clonotypes was less probable than generation of clonotypes shared by all four donors.

For this clone: The antigen remains unidentified.

Donors comprised only Caucasian adults living in Nashville, Tennessee. This CDR3 region has 16 residues. Germline V gene sequence: CDR1 SNHLY, CDR2 FYNNEI. Trimming took 4 bases from V and 0 from J; bases not matched to a gene: 4. This chain uses TRBV2 with TRBJ1-5, with TRBD1 matching over 9 bases. The clonotype originates from a man aged 25-40 years in good health. The source material was memory CD4+ T cells sorted from blood. Subset denoted: CD45RA-negative fraction. The CDR3 nucleotides are TGTGCCAGCAGTGGGACAGGGGATTTTAGCAATCAGCCCCAGCATTTT. Translation gives CASSGTGDFSNQPQHF. The variable domain in full, with the rest retrieved from reference TRBV2 and TRBJ1-5, is EPEVTQTPSHQVTQMGQEVILRCVPISNHLYFYWYRQILGQKVEFLVSFYNNEISEKSEIFDDQFSVERPDGSNFTLKIRSTKLEDSAMYFCASSGTGDFSNQPQHFGDGTRLSIL.